This T cell receptor beta chain was obtained from a study of T cell responses to AZD1222 COVID-19 vaccine. Study-level findings and limits: No day 14 peak samples; only post-peak repertoires were characterized. Two AZD1222 administrations were followed by greater Spike-specific TCR breadth and depth. Reports say nearly half of spike-specific TCRs go after unmutated variant regions.

The method was immunoSEQ multiplex PCR; TCRdb's version includes in-frame clones alone and lacks a portion of them. The repertoire holds roughly 150,000 clones, about 92% seen once, with approximately 5.9% in the top ten. This clone has more than one count but fewer than ten. Its antigen remains unidentified. J was trimmed by 1 base and V by 4 bases; bases with no gene match: 3. CDR1 and CDR2 from the germline V gene are SQVTM and ANQGSEA. This CDR3 has 13 residues. This TCR was sampled from an adult who received the AZD1222 COVID-19 vaccine. The material was peripheral blood, obtained 28 days after the second AZD1222 dose. This chain uses TRBV29-1 with TRBJ2-7; 8 nucleotides agree with TRBD1. CDR3 amino acids: CSVGRQGSYEQYF. CDR3 sequence (DNA): TGCAGCGTTGGGCGACAGGGGTCCTACGAGCAGTACTTC.